The rows below give T cell receptor beta chains drawn from one sample of a study of shared T cell receptors in the human thymus. Assay: immunoSEQ multiplex PCR; the TCRdb copy retains only in-frame clones and omits some. Seen here are hundreds of thousands of clones, 80% to 90% observed once, and the top ten hold roughly 0.0086%. The same data also contributed to another study, on human thymus T cells.

The sample was thymocytes. The receptors here all came from a boy younger than two with a congenital heart defect. The CDR3 runs from the conserved cysteine through the conserved F or W. A D gene is named only where the DNA matches it firmly. Size tells how often a clone was seen (once, few, many) or the class of an expanded clone, and some rows leave it out.

J	size	D	V	DNA	CDR3
TRBJ1-2	-	TRBD1	TRBV29-1	TGCAGCGTTGGAGGGACAGAGTTTTCCTATGGCTACACCTTC	CSVGGTEFSYGYTF
TRBJ2-7	-	-	TRBV11-2	TGTGCCAGCAGCACGACAGGTGCCTACGAGCAGTACTTC	CASSTTGAYEQYF
TRBJ1-2	-	-	TRBV10-3	TGTGCCATCAGTGAGTCGCCAGGAACGGGCTACACCTTC	CAISESPGTGYTF
TRBJ2-1	-	-	TRBV7-6	TGTGCCAGCAGCTTAGAGGCGGGCCACATTTCCTACAATGAGCAGTTCTTC	CASSLEAGHISYNEQFF
TRBJ1-2	-	TRBD1	TRBV9	TGTGCCAGCAGCGTAGCCGTTGGCGGACAGGGTCAGTATGGCTACACCTTC	CASSVAVGGQGQYGYTF
TRBJ1-4	-	-	TRBV30	TGTGCCTGGAGTGTACCTAGACAGGAAAAACTGTTTTTT	CAWSVPRQEKLFF
TRBJ2-7	-	TRBD1	TRBV12-5	TGTGCTAGTGGTTTGGCCCAGAGGGACAGGGGGCGACTAGCGGAACCCAGGTACGAGCAGTACTTC	CASGLAQRDRGRLAEPRYEQYF
TRBJ2-7	-	TRBD1	TRBV18	TGTGCCAGCTCACCAATTTCGGGACAGACCTACGAGCAGTACTTC	CASSPISGQTYEQYF
TRBJ2-5	-	TRBD2	TRBV18	TGTGCCAGCTCAACCCCCCCCGAGCGGGGGTACCAAGAGACCCAGTACTTC	CASSTPPERGYQETQYF
TRBJ1-5	once	-	TRBV5-6	TGTGCCAGCAGCAGGAAACCGGGAGAAGGCCTTCCCCAGCATTTT	CASSRKPGEGLPQHF